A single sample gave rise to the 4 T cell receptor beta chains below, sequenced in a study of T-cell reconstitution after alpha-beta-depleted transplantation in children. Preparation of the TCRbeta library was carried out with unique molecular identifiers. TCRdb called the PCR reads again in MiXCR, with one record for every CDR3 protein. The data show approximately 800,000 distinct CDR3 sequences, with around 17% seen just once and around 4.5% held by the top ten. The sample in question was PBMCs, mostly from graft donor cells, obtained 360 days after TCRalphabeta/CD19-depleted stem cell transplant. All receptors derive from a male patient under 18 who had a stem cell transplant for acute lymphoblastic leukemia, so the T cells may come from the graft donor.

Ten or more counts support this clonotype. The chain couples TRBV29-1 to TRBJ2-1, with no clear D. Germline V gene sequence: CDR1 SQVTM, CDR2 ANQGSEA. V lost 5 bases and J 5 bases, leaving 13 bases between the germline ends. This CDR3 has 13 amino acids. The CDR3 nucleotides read TGCAGCGTTAATCCATCTGGGAACAATGAGCAGTTCTTC. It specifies CSVNPSGNNEQFF.

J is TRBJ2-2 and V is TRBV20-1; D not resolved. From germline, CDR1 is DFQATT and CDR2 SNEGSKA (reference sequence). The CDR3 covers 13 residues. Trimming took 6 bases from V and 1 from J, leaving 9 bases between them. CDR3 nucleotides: TGCAGTGCCAATTCCGGGAACACCGGGGAGCTGTTTTTT. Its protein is CSANSGNTGELFF.

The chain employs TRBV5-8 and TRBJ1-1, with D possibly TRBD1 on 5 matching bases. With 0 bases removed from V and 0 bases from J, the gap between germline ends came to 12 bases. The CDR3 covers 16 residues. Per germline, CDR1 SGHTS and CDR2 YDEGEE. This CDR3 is CASSLALGPLNTEAFF. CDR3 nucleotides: TGTGCCAGCAGCTTGGCCTTGGGGCCTTTGAACACTGAAGCTTTCTTT.

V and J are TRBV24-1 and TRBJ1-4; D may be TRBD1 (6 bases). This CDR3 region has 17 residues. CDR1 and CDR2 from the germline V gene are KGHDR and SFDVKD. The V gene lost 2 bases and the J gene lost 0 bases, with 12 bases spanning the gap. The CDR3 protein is CATSDSTGIATNEKLFF. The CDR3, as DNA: TGTGCCACCAGTGATTCGACAGGAATCGCAACTAATGAAAAACTGTTTTTT.